Described below is a single TCR beta chain sequence and its context. Antigen: not known. The data stem from a study of radiotherapy plus CTLA-4 blockade in lung cancer. Study overall: For around 18% of patients, objective responses occurred, and around 31% had disease control. Study findings and constraints: Best predicting response, reportedly, were early blood T cell clone dynamics, with interferon-beta. Some TCR clones had been derived from tumors. These clones expanded in peripheral blood after radiotherapy plus ipilimumab.

TCRdb keeps only in-frame clones here, not all; method: immunoSEQ multiplex PCR. Among fewer than 90,000 clones listed, roughly 87% were seen once. The CDR3 has 12 amino acids. V was cut by 4 bases and J by 4 bases, with 11 bases left in between. The V gene's germline CDR1 is SQVTM and CDR2 ANQGSEA. People whose metastatic non-small-cell lung cancer was chemo-refractory got focal radiation along with CTLA-4 blockade by ipilimumab. The V and J genes are TRBV29-1 and TRBJ2-7; the D gene is possibly TRBD2 (6 bases). The input for sequencing was peripheral blood, taken from a patient treated with radiotherapy plus ipilimumab. The clonotype comes from a human donor with non-small cell lung cancer who had stable disease on radiotherapy plus ipilimumab. CDR3 protein: CSVGPGTYEQYF. For the CDR3, the DNA is TGCAGCGTTGGGCCAGGGACTTACGAGCAGTACTTC.